Listed here are 3 T cell receptor beta chains from one sample, sequenced in a study of T cells in localized non-small cell lung cancer. Here immunoSEQ multiplex PCR was the method, and the copy in TCRdb shows in-frame clones only, minus some. This sample has tens of thousands of clones, with approximately 86% found just once. Sequences were derived from peripheral blood, sampled before any cancer treatment. These receptor sequences come from a man aged 40 to 70 with stage I squamous cell lung carcinoma.

The J gene is TRBJ2-7, the V gene TRBV19; D remains unclear. V lost 0 bases and J 0 bases, leaving 6 bases between the germline ends. This CDR3 is 14 amino acids long. Germline assignment: CDR1 LNHDA and CDR2 SQIVND (reference sequence). This chain's CDR3 is CASSIDPSSYEQYF. In nucleotides, the CDR3 is TGTGCCAGTAGTATAGATCCGAGCTCCTACGAGCAGTACTTC.

The rearrangement joins TRBV7-2 to TRBJ2-5; 8 bases agree with TRBD2. CDR1 SGHTA and CDR2 FQGNSA come from the germline V gene. The V and J ends lost 4 bases and 4 bases, in that order; junction bases with no gene match: 8. The CDR3 covers 15 residues. CDR3 loop: CASSSSGGAGETQYF. The CDR3 bases are TGTGCCAGCAGCTCCTCCGGGGGGGCCGGAGAGACCCAGTACTTC. Based on the CDR3 plus reference TRBV7-2 and TRBJ2-5, the full variable domain is GAGVSQSPSNKVTEKGKDVELRCDPISGHTALYWYRQSLGQGLEFLIYFQGNSAPDKSGLPSDRFSAERTGGSVSTLTIQRTQQEDSAVYLCASSSSGGAGETQYFGPGTRLLVL.

CDR3 nucleotide sequence: TGTGCCAGCAGCTTGGTGGCAGGGGGCGGCAACTATGGCTACACCTTC. Encoded protein: CASSLVAGGGNYGYTF. V usage is TRBV5-6 and J usage is TRBJ1-2; 8 bases are shared with TRBD1. The CDR3 runs to 16 residues. Germline assignment: CDR1 SGHDT and CDR2 YYEEEE. The ends lost 0 bases at V and 2 bases at J; junction bases unmatched: 6.